This T cell receptor (beta chain) was identified during a study of CD8 T cells in Susac syndrome. TCR beta from blood CD8+ and CD4+ T cells was sequenced. As controls, healthy donors matched for age and sex were used. CD8+ and CD4+ T cells were negatively isolated; TEMRA cells were FACS-enriched. The V gene end was trimmed by 4 bases and the J gene end by 3 bases; junction bases not matched to a gene: 5. CDR1 and CDR2 (germline): SGHTA, FQGNSA. The CDR3 is 17 residues long. RNA was extracted with the RNeasy kit, and a quantity of about 0.45 to 1 ug was reverse transcribed using random hexamers. Coverage of TCR beta CDR3 amplification by immunoSEQ multiplex PCR extended to 54 Vbeta and 13 Jbeta. TCRdb reanalysed the immunoSEQ multiplex PCR reads using MiXCR and keeps one entry per CDR3 protein. The sample gives approximately 100,000 distinct CDR3 sequences, 95% to 98% of which show up once; 0.09% to 0.1% is in the top ten.

This receptor was taken from a human donor in good health. Material for sequencing was CD4+ T cells from PBMCs. The chain is built from TRBV7-2 and TRBJ2-3, with TRBD2 matching over 15 bases. The CDR3 region is CASSYGLAGGLTDTQYF. The CDR3 nucleotides read TGTGCCAGCAGCTACGGACTAGCGGGAGGGCTGACAGATACGCAGTATTTT. The full variable domain, completed using reference TRBV7-2 and TRBJ2-3, is GAGVSQSPSNKVTEKGKDVELRCDPISGHTALYWYRQSLGQGLEFLIYFQGNSAPDKSGLPSDRFSAERTGGSVSTLTIQRTQQEDSAVYLCASSYGLAGGLTDTQYFGPGTRLTVL.